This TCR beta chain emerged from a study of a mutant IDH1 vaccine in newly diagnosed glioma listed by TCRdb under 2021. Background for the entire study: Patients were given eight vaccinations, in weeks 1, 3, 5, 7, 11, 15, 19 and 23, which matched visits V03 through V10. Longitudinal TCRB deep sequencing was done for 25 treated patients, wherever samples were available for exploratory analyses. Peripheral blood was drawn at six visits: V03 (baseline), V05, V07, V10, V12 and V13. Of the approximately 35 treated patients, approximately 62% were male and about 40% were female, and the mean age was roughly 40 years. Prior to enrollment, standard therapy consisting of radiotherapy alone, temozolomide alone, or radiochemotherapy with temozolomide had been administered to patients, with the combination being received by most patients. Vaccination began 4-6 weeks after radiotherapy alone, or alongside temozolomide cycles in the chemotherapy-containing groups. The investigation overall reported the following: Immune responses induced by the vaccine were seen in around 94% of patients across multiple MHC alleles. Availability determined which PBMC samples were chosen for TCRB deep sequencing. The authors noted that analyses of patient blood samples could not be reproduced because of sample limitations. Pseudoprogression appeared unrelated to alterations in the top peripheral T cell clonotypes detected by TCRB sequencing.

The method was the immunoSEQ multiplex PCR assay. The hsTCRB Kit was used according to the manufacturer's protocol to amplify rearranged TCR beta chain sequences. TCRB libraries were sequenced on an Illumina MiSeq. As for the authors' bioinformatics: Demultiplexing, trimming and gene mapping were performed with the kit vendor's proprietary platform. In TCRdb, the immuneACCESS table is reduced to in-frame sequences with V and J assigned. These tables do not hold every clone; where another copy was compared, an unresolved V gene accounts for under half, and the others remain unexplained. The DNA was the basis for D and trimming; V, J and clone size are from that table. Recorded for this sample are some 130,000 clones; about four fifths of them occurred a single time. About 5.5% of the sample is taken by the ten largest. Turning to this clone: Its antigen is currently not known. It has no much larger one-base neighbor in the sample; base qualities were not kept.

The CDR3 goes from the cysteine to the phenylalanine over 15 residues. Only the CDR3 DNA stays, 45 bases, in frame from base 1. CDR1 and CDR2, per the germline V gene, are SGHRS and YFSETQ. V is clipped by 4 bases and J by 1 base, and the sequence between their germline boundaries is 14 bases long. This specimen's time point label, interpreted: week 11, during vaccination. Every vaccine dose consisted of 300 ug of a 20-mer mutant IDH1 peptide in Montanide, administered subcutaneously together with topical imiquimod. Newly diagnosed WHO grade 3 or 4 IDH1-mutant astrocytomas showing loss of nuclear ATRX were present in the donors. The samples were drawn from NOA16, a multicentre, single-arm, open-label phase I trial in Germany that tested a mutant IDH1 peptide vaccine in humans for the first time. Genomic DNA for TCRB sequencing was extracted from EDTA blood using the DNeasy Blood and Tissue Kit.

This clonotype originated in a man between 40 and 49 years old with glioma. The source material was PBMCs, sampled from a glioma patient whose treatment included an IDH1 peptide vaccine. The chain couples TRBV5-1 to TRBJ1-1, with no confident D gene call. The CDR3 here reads CASSMRRTANTEAFF. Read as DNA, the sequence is TGCGCCAGCAGCATGAGGAGGACGGCGAACACTGAAGCTTTCTTT.